The 32 T cell receptor beta chains reported below all come from one sample, sequenced in a study of blood T cell repertoires in COVID-19. Data came from immunoSEQ multiplex PCR; TCRdb stores just in-frame clones and leaves some out. This table holds about 300,000 clones, 85% found once. Sample: PBMCs or T cells enriched from blood (not recorded which). The receptors here all came from a woman between 45 and 65 years old who had recovered from COVID-19.

The V call is TRBV10-1, the J call TRBJ2-1, with D possibly being TRBD2 (6 bases). V was clipped by 0 bases and J by 2 bases, with 11 bases between them. This CDR3 comprises 16 residues. Germline CDR1 WNHNN, CDR2 SYGVQD (reference sequence). The CDR3 DNA is TGCGCCAGCAGTGAGTCCCTGGGGGGAACCTACAATGAGCAGTTCTTC. This gives the protein CASSESLGGTYNEQFF.

The CDR3 nucleotides are TGTGCCAGCAGCGTTGGGGCAGGTCCTGGCAATCAGCCCCAGCATTTT. It yields the protein CASSVGAGPGNQPQHF. The rearrangement joins TRBV5-6 to TRBJ1-5; D might be TRBD1 (5 bases). Germline-derived CDR1 and CDR2 are SGHDT and YYEEEE. There are 16 residues in the CDR3. Trimming stripped 4 bases from V and 2 bases from J, with 16 bases between. The complete variable domain, with remaining parts taken from reference TRBV5-6 and TRBJ1-5, reads DAGVTQSPTHLIKTRGQQVTLRCSPKSGHDTVSWYQQALGQGPQFIFQYYEEEERQRGNFPDRFSGHQFPNYSSELNVNALLLGDSALYLCASSVGAGPGNQPQHFGDGTRLSIL.

The chain carries TRBV18 and TRBJ1-1; a weak D match, TRBD1 (5 bases). The length of the CDR3 is 14 residues. Germline V lookup: CDR1 KGHSH, CDR2 LQKENI. V was shortened by 2 bases and J by 5 bases, with 12 bases between the two germline ends. The CDR3: CASSPSQGRTEAFF. The CDR3, as DNA: TGTGCCAGCTCACCATCGCAGGGTAGGACTGAAGCTTTCTTT. The whole variable domain, remainder taken from reference TRBV18 and TRBJ1-1, is NAGVMQNPRHLVRRRGQEARLRCSPMKGHSHVYWYRQLPEEGLKFMVYLQKENIIDESGMPKERFSAEFPKEGPSILRIQQVVRGDSAAYFCASSPSQGRTEAFFGQGTRLTVV.

The chain has TRBV5-8 and TRBJ1-2; 7 bases line up with TRBD1. The germline V gene has CDR1 SGHTS and CDR2 YDEGEE. J lost 8 bases, V lost 4 bases, and 14 bases had no gene match. This CDR3 is built from 15 residues. CDR3 protein: CASSVRGRLRLGYTF. The CDR3, as DNA: TGTGCCAGCAGCGTTAGGGGGCGACTTCGTCTAGGCTACACCTTC.

The J gene is TRBJ1-5, the V gene TRBV30; TRBD1 agrees at 7 bases. CDR1 and CDR2 (germline): GTSNPN, SVGIG (reference sequence). The CDR3 loop spans 15 amino acids. The V segment lost 6 bases and the J segment 1 base; nucleotides outside the gene matches: 9. CDR3 residues: CACKTPGQSNQPQHF. The CDR3 DNA reads TGTGCCTGTAAGACTCCGGGACAGAGCAATCAGCCCCAGCATTTT.

This chain connects TRBV19 to TRBJ1-4, with a possible D match to TRBD1 (5 bases). The germline V gene encodes CDR1 LNHDA and CDR2 SQIVND (reference sequence). The CDR3 is 16 residues long. Trimming stripped 3 bases from V and 6 bases from J, with 17 bases between. CDR3 in amino acids: CASSIRRGAGDEKLFF. The CDR3 region has the DNA TGTGCCAGTAGTATCAGGCGGGGCGCTGGGGATGAAAAACTGTTTTTT.

In this sample, this clone turned up a few times. The V and J genes are TRBV27 and TRBJ2-7; 7 nucleotides agree with TRBD2. The V segment lost 5 bases and the J segment 3 bases; nucleotides outside the gene matches: 10. This CDR3 spans 15 amino acids. CDR1 is MNHEY, CDR2 SMNVEV, per germline (reference sequence). The CDR3 coding sequence is TGTGCCAGCAGTCCCCAGGAAGCGGGGTACTACGAGCAGTACTTC. Its protein is CASSPQEAGYYEQYF.

The V gene is TRBV29-1, the J gene TRBJ1-1; 8 bases are a match to TRBD1. This CDR3 has 16 residues. V lost 6 bases, J lost 6 bases, and 18 bases stayed unmatched. CDR1 SQVTM and CDR2 ANQGSEA come from the germline V gene. The CDR3: CSVDEPQGELTPEAFF. CDR3 sequence (DNA): TGCAGCGTGGACGAACCACAGGGGGAGTTAACGCCTGAAGCTTTCTTT.

The chain carries TRBV7-8 and TRBJ1-5; maybe TRBD1 (5 bases). Trimming took off 0 bases at V and 4 bases at J, with 13 bases between the two ends. CDR3 length equals 16 residues. CDR1 is SGHVS, CDR2 FQNEAQ, per germline. The CDR3 sequence is CASSLARGMGNQPQHF. CDR3 DNA sequence: TGTGCCAGCAGCTTAGCGCGGGGGATGGGGAATCAGCCCCAGCATTTT.

This clone was observed at least ten times. V gene TRBV5-1 combines with J gene TRBJ2-5; 13 bases fit TRBD2. Looked up from germline, CDR1 is SGHRS and CDR2 is YFSETQ. Losses at the gene ends were 3 bases for V and 1 base for J; bases not matched to a gene: 6. This CDR3 is 17 amino acids long. CDR3: CASSSGTSGARQETQYF. CDR3 sequence (DNA): TGCGCCAGCAGCTCCGGGACTAGCGGGGCCCGCCAAGAGACCCAGTACTTC.

V usage is TRBV29-1 and J usage is TRBJ2-1; D uncertain. V dropped 7 bases and J dropped 7 bases, with 17 bases sitting between them. The CDR3 covers 13 residues. The germline V gene encodes CDR1 SQVTM and CDR2 ANQGSEA. CDR3: CSARGSGSNEQFF. CDR3 nucleotides: TGCAGCGCACGAGGTAGTGGGTCGAATGAGCAGTTCTTC.

This clone turned up a few times. The V gene is TRBV3-1 (or the pseudogene TRBV3-2), the J gene TRBJ1-5, with D perhaps matching TRBD1 (6 bases). Trimming cost V 4 bases and J 3 bases, with 10 bases left between them. The CDR3 extends over 14 amino acids. Germline V lookup: CDR1 LGHDT, CDR2 YNNKEL (reference sequence). The CDR3 DNA reads as TGTGCCAGCAGCCCGACAGGTTACAATCAGCCCCAGCATTTT. Translation gives CASSPTGYNQPQHF.

Remarks on this clone: The germline gene is not matched at one end of the junction; a read error may be the cause. V gene TRBV28 combines with J gene TRBJ2-7, with 7 bases fitting TRBD1. The CDR3 has 15 residues. Germline CDR1 is MDHEN and CDR2 is SYDVKM. The CDR3 DNA reads TGTGCCAGCAGTTTCCCAGGGACAGAAGGCTACAAGCAGTACTTC. As protein: CASSFPGTEGYKQYF. Using reference TRBV28 and TRBJ2-7 for the parts outside the CDR3, the full variable domain is DVKVTQSSRYLVKRTGEKVFLECVQDMDHENMFWYRQDPGLGLRLIYFSYDVKMKEKGDIPEGYSVSREKKERFSLILESASTNQTSMYLCASSFPGTEGYKQYFGPGTRLTVT.

The chain couples TRBV21-1 to TRBJ2-7; the D call of TRBD2 is as the table states it, not checked on the DNA. TRBV21-1 is labeled a pseudogene. The CDR3 consists of 17 residues. The CDR3 DNA sequence: TGTGCCAGCAATAATAGTGCGGGCGGGAGTGGCGGGTTCGAGCAGTACTTC. Encoded protein: CASNNSAGGSGGFEQYF.

V is TRBV2 and J is TRBJ1-1, with D possibly matching TRBD1 (5 bases). Between the trimmed V and J ends, which lost 8 bases and 5 bases, there was a span of 15 bases. Germline CDR1 reads SNHLY; CDR2 reads FYNNEI. The CDR3 consists of 13 residues. The CDR3 loop is CASRGTRGTEAFF. CDR3 nucleotides: TGTGCCAGCCGGGGGACTAGAGGAACTGAAGCTTTCTTT.

The chain links TRBV4-3 to TRBJ2-1; 9 nucleotides match TRBD2. Looked up from germline, CDR1 is LGHNA and CDR2 is YSLEER. CDR3 length: 18 amino acids. V shed 0 bases, J shed 8 bases, and the junction held 14 bases outside the gene matches. DNA of the CDR3: TGCGCCAGCAGCCAAGATGTCGGCTTAGCGGGGGTTAAAGATGAGCAGTTCTTC. This encodes CASSQDVGLAGVKDEQFF.

The chain employs TRBV15 and TRBJ2-1, with D possibly matching TRBD1 (6 bases). CDR3 length equals 13 residues. Trimming took off 3 bases at V and 4 bases at J, with 7 bases between the two ends. Germline V gene sequence: CDR1 LNHNV, CDR2 YYDKDF (reference sequence). DNA for the CDR3: TGTGCCACCAGCAGGGACAGATACAATGAGCAGTTCTTC. It yields the protein CATSRDRYNEQFF.

V and J are TRBV7-6 and TRBJ1-2; the D is unclear. The CDR3 runs 16 residues. V lost 5 bases, J lost 7 bases, and 23 bases lay in between. CDR1 and CDR2 from the germline V gene are SGHVS and FNYEAQ. The CDR3 DNA is TGTGCCAGCAGCCCTCTGACTCTCCTACTATTTCGTGGCTACACCTTC. It encodes CASSPLTLLLFRGYTF.

The chain links TRBV7-9 to TRBJ2-7; D possibly corresponds to TRBD2 (6 bases). The CDR3 covers 14 residues. Germline V gene data show CDR1 as SEHNR and CDR2 as FQNEAQ (reference sequence). The V end lost 4 bases, the J end lost 5 bases, and 15 bases lay between the germline ends. For the CDR3, the DNA is TGTGCCAGCAGCTCAGGGACTGGATCGCACGAGCAGTACTTC. Translation gives CASSSGTGSHEQYF. The entire variable domain, with the rest obtained from reference TRBV7-9 and TRBJ2-7, is as follows: DTGVSQNPRHKITKRGQNVTFRCDPISEHNRLYWYRQTLGQGPEFLTYFQNEAQLEKSRLLSDRFSAERPKGSFSTLEIQRTEQGDSAMYLCASSSGTGSHEQYFGPGTRLTVT.

V is TRBV2 and J is TRBJ2-7; TRBD2 might be the D (6 bases). Trimming took off 7 bases at V and 3 bases at J, with 10 bases between the two ends. Germline V gene data show CDR1 as SNHLY and CDR2 as FYNNEI. This CDR3 region has 12 residues. The CDR3 protein is CASNRGFYEQYF. The CDR3 nucleotides are TGTGCCAGCAACCGGGGGTTCTACGAGCAGTACTTC.

Comment on this clone: Other nucleotide sequences from this sample produce the same CDR3. V and J are TRBV12-3 or TRBV12-4 and TRBJ2-1, with 7 positions matching TRBD1. This CDR3 has 13 residues. V was pared by 8 bases and J by 6 bases, with 7 bases of the junction left unmatched. In DNA, the CDR3 is TGTGCCAGCTCTGGGGCAGGGGGCAATGAGCAGTTCTTC. It yields the protein CASSGAGGNEQFF.

For the CDR3, the DNA is TGTGCCAGCAGTTTCAGTTCTCCCATTCAGTACTTC. It specifies CASSFSSPIQYF. The gene calls are TRBV12-3 or TRBV12-4 and TRBJ2-4; unclear D gene. CDR3 length: 12 amino acids. V was pared by 3 bases and J by 9 bases, with 9 bases between.

The chain recombines TRBV9 with TRBJ2-3, with D perhaps TRBD1 (5 bases). Germline V CDR1 and CDR2: SGDLS, YYNGEE. This CDR3 comprises 15 residues. V lost 1 base, J lost 0 bases, and 9 bases lay in between. CDR3 DNA: TGTGCCAGCAGCGTAAGGGGTACTAGCACAGATACGCAGTATTTT. Encoded protein: CASSVRGTSTDTQYF.

The gene calls are TRBV28 and TRBJ1-1; D perhaps matches TRBD1 (5 bases). The CDR3 is made up of 14 amino acids. The germline gives CDR1 MDHEN, CDR2 SYDVKM. Trimming cost V 3 bases and J 0 bases, with 8 bases left between them. The DNA of the CDR3 is TGTGCCAGCAGTTTTGGACAAATGAACACTGAAGCTTTCTTT. It is translated as CASSFGQMNTEAFF.

The V gene is TRBV28, the J gene TRBJ2-5; 9 bases line up with TRBD1. The germline V gene has CDR1 MDHEN and CDR2 SYDVKM. The CDR3 consists of 15 residues. J lost 3 bases, V lost 3 bases, and 5 bases had no gene match. In DNA, the CDR3 is TGTGCCAGCAGTTTTCTGGACAGGGGAGAAGAGACCCAGTACTTC. It encodes CASSFLDRGEETQYF.

The rearrangement uses TRBV5-4 and TRBJ2-3; D unclear. This CDR3 region has 15 residues. V dropped 3 bases and J dropped 5 bases, with 16 bases sitting between them. Germline V CDR1 and CDR2: SGHNT, YYREEE (reference sequence). CDR3 in amino acids: CASSSPTVSRDTQYF. DNA of the CDR3: TGTGCCAGCAGCTCGCCGACTGTGAGTAGAGATACGCAGTATTTT.

This rearrangement joins TRBV29-1 to TRBJ2-2; TRBD2 might be the D (6 bases). The CDR3 loop spans 14 amino acids. V lost 3 bases, J lost 4 bases, and 12 bases lay in between. Germline-derived CDR1 and CDR2 are SQVTM and ANQGSEA. The CDR3 is CSVDGGSGTGELFF. The CDR3 DNA reads TGCAGCGTTGATGGGGGGTCGGGCACCGGGGAGCTGTTTTTT.

This clone has at least ten counts. The V gene is TRBV6-1, the J gene TRBJ2-5; 9 bases align to TRBD2. J lost 5 bases, V lost 3 bases, and 10 bases had no gene match. CDR3 size: 16 residues. Germline CDR1 MNHNS, CDR2 SASEGT. The CDR3 DNA reads as TGTGCCAGCAGTGACGGCGGCGGGGGGGCCGGGGAGACCCAGTACTTC. As protein: CASSDGGGGAGETQYF.

CDR3 sequence: CASSHLLAVSNQPQHF. CDR3 nucleotide sequence: TGCGCCAGCAGTCATTTACTAGCGGTGAGCAATCAGCCCCAGCATTTT. The chain carries TRBV23-1 and TRBJ1-5; D is ambiguous. TRBV23-1 has ORF status, its function being uncertain. V lost 3 bases and J 1 base, leaving 13 bases between the germline ends. The CDR3 runs to 16 residues.

The chain recombines TRBV19 with TRBJ1-5; 9 positions agree with TRBD1. There are 14 residues in the CDR3. Looked up from germline, CDR1 is LNHDA and CDR2 is SQIVND (reference sequence). V lost 7 bases, J lost 5 bases, and 6 bases stayed unmatched. CDR3 loop: CASKDRGFHQPQHF. In nucleotides, the CDR3 is TGTGCCAGTAAAGACAGGGGGTTCCATCAGCCCCAGCATTTT.

This rearrangement joins TRBV9 to TRBJ2-2; D may be TRBD1 (5 bases). V gave up 5 bases and J gave up 0 bases, with 8 bases separating them. The V gene's germline CDR1 is SGDLS and CDR2 YYNGEE. There are 14 residues in the CDR3. The DNA for the CDR3 is TGTGCCAGCAGGGGGCAGGCGAACACCGGGGAGCTGTTTTTT. It is translated as CASRGQANTGELFF.

The V and J genes are TRBV12-3 or TRBV12-4 and TRBJ1-6; D is undetermined. The CDR3 sequence is 13 residues long. Trimming stripped 0 bases from V and 14 bases from J, with 11 bases between. CDR3 nucleotides: TGTGCCAGCAGTTTAGCCGGAGCTCCGACCCTCCACTTT. Amino acids: CASSLAGAPTLHF.